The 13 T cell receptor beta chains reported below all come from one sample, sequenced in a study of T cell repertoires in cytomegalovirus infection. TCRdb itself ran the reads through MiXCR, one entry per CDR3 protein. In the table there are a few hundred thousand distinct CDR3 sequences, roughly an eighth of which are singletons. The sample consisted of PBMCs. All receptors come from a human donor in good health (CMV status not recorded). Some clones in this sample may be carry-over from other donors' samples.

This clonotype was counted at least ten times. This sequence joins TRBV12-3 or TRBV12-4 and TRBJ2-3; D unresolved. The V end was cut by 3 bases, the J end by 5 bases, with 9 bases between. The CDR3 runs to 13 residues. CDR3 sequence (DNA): TGTGCCAGCAGTTTTTCAGGAGAAGATACGCAGTATTTT. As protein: CASSFSGEDTQYF.

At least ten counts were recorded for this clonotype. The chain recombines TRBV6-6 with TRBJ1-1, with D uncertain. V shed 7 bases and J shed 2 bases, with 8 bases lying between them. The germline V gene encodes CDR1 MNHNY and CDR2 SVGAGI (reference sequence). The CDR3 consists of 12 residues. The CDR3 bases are TGTGCCAGCATCGGGGTCAACACTGAAGCTTTCTTT. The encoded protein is CASIGVNTEAFF.

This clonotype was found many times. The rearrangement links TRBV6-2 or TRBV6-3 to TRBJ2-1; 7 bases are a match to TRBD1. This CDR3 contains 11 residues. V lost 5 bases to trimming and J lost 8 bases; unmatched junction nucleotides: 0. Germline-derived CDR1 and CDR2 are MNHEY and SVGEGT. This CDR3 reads CASSDRDEQFF. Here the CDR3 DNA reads TGTGCCAGCAGTGACAGGGATGAGCAGTTCTTC.

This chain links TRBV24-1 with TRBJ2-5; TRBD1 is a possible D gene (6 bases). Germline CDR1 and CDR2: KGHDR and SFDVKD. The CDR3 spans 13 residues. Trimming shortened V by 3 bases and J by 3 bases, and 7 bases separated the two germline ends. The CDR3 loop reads CATSDRTEETQYF. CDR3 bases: TGTGCCACCAGTGATCGGACAGAAGAGACCCAGTACTTC.

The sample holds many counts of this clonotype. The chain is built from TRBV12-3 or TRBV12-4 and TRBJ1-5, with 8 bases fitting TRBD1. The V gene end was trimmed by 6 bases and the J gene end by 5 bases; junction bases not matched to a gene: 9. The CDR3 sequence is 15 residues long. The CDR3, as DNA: TGTGCCAGCAGACCCGGGACAGGACCTTATCAGCCCCAGCATTTT. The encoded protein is CASRPGTGPYQPQHF.

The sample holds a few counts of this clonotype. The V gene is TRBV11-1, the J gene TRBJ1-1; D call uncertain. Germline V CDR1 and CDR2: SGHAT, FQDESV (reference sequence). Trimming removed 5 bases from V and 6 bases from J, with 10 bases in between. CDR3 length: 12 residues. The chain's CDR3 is CASSLNSAEAFF. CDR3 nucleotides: TGTGCCAGCAGCCTCAATAGCGCTGAAGCTTTCTTT. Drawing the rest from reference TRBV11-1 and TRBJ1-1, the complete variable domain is EAEVAQSPRYKITEKSQAVAFWCDPISGHATLYWYRQILGQGPELLVQFQDESVVDDSQLPKDRFSAERLKGVDSTLKIQPAELGDSAMYLCASSLNSAEAFFGQGTRLTVV.

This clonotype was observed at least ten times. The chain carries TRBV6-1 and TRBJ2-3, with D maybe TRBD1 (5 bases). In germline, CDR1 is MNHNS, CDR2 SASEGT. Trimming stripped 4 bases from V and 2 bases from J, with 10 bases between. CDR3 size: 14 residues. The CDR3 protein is CASSVPGSTDTQYF. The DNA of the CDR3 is TGTGCCAGCAGTGTTCCAGGGTCCACAGATACGCAGTATTTT.

The CDR3 sequence is CASSSFAWVANEQFF. The CDR3 DNA is TGTGCCAGCAGCTCCTTTGCCTGGGTAGCCAATGAGCAGTTCTTC. The chain links TRBV12-3 or TRBV12-4 to TRBJ2-1; D call uncertain. V dropped 6 bases and J dropped 6 bases, with 18 bases sitting between them. The CDR3 has 15 residues.

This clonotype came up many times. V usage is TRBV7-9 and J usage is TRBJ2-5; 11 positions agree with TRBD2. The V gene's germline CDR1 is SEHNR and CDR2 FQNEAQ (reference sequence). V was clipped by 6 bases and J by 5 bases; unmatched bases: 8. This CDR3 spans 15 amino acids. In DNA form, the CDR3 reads TGTGCCAGCAGGTCTATAGCGGGAGGGAACGAGACCCAGTACTTC. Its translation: CASRSIAGGNETQYF.

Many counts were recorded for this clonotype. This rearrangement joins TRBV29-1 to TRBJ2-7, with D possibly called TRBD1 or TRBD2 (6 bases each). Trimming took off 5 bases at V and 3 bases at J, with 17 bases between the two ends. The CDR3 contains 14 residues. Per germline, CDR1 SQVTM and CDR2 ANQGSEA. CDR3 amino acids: CSVNGDGGGYEQYF. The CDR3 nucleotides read TGCAGCGTTAATGGGGACGGGGGCGGCTACGAGCAGTACTTC.

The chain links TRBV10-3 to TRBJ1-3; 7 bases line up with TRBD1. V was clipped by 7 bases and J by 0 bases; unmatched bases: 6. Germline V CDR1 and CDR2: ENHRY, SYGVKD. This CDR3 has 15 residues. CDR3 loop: CAITRDSDSGNTIYF. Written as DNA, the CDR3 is TGTGCCATCACCCGGGACAGCGACTCTGGAAACACCATATATTTT.

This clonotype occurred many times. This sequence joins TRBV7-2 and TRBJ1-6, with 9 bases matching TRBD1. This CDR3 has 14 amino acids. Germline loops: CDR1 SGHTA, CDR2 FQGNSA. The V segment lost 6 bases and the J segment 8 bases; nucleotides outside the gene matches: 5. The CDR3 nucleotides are TGTGCCAGCAGAATGGACAGGGGCTATTCACCCCTCCACTTT. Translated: CASRMDRGYSPLHF.

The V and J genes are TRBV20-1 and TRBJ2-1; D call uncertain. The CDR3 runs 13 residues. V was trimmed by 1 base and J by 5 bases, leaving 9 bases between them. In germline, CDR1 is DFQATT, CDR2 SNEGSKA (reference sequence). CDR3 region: CSARGSSNNEQFF. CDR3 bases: TGCAGTGCTAGAGGGTCAAGCAACAATGAGCAGTTCTTC.